There are a few counts of the clone carrying this T cell receptor beta chain. This CDR3 spans 15 amino acids. Trimming cost V 2 bases and J 6 bases; bases outside gene matches: 4. CDR1 is KGHSH, CDR2 LQKENI, per germline. The sample is drawn from a study of Graves' ophthalmopathy and Graves' hyperthyroidism. Amplifying from RNA transcripts, the study obtained TCR beta CDR3 regions. HTBI-primed RT-PCR formed the first round, and a multiplex PCR formed the second. TCRdb reprocessed the multiplex PCR reads via MiXCR and lists one record per CDR3 protein. The sample holds 300,000 to 450,000 distinct CDR3 sequences, about a sixth seen once.

This clonotype was sampled from an adult woman with stable Graves' hyperthyroidism. V and J are TRBV18 and TRBJ1-6; 7 bases map to TRBD1. The sample taken for sequencing was peripheral blood. Here the CDR3 reads CASSPTQGGNSPLHF. The CDR3 DNA is TGTGCCAGCTCACCAACGCAGGGGGGTAATTCACCCCTCCACTTT.